The 18 T cell receptor beta chains given below trace back to one sample, sequenced in a study of shared clonotypes between healthy human individuals. The method was immunoSEQ multiplex PCR; TCRdb's version includes in-frame clones alone and lacks a portion of them. The sample consists of more than 550,000 clones, approximately 77% of them appearing once. The sample taken for sequencing was memory CD4+ T cells sorted from blood. Subset reported: CD45RA-negative fraction. The source is a woman in her twenties or thirties in good health.

The chain joins TRBV10-2 to TRBJ1-2; 7 nucleotides line up with TRBD1. Per germline, CDR1 WSHSY and CDR2 SAAADI. This CDR3 spans 15 amino acids. Trimming took 2 bases from V and 4 from J; bases not matched to a gene: 7. Here the CDR3 reads CASSERVTGTYGYTF. Here the CDR3 DNA reads TGCGCCAGCAGTGAGAGGGTGACAGGGACCTATGGCTACACCTTC.

This clone was observed a handful of times. The chain couples TRBV5-1 to TRBJ2-3; weak D call: TRBD1 (5 bases). The length of the CDR3 is 16 residues. CDR1 and CDR2 (germline): SGHRS, YFSETQ. V lost 2 bases and J lost 0, with 13 bases in between. The CDR3 coding sequence is TGCGCCAGCAGCTTACGGACACATTCTAGCACAGATACGCAGTATTTT. Its protein is CASSLRTHSSTDTQYF.

The chain carries TRBV2 and TRBJ2-7; D might be TRBD1 or TRBD2, each matching 7 bases. V dropped 2 bases and J dropped 3 bases, with 14 bases sitting between them. Germline V gene sequence: CDR1 SNHLY, CDR2 FYNNEI. This CDR3 spans 15 amino acids. CDR3 bases: TGTGCCAGCAGTGAACAGCAGGGGGGGGTCTACGAGCAGTACTTC. Its translation: CASSEQQGGVYEQYF.

On this clone itself: Other DNA sequences in this specimen translate into the identical CDR3. This sequence joins TRBV10-1 and TRBJ2-3; D not resolved. Germline CDR1 reads WNHNN; CDR2 reads SYGVQD (reference sequence). V was pared by 6 bases and J by 0 bases, with 10 bases between. There are 14 residues in the CDR3. The CDR3 bases are TGCGCCAGCAGCCCCTGGGGAAGCACAGATACGCAGTATTTT. Protein sequence: CASSPWGSTDTQYF.

The chain uses TRBV5-5 and TRBJ1-2; 7 bases map to TRBD1. The germline gives CDR1 SGHKS, CDR2 YYEKEE (reference sequence). The CDR3 extends over 14 amino acids. The trim removed 3 bases at V and 3 bases at J, leaving 5 bases unmatched. The CDR3 sequence: CASSYRGLDYGYTF. CDR3 bases: TGTGCCAGCAGCTATAGGGGGCTCGACTATGGCTACACCTTC.

The chain links TRBV28 to TRBJ2-7; D tentatively reads TRBD1 or TRBD2 (5 bases each). CDR3 length: 14 amino acids. V lost 7 bases and J 2 bases, leaving 15 bases between the germline ends. Looked up from germline, CDR1 is MDHEN and CDR2 is SYDVKM. The CDR3, as DNA: TGTGCCAGCACCCCCGGGGCCTCCACCTACGAGCAGTACTTC. Protein: CASTPGASTYEQYF.

This clone has more than one count but fewer than ten. The V call is TRBV11-2, the J call TRBJ2-7; 9 nucleotides line up with TRBD2. The J segment lost 5 bases and the V segment lost 6 bases, leaving 14 bases of the junction unmatched. The V gene's germline CDR1 is SGHAT and CDR2 FQNNGV. The CDR3 runs to 16 residues. The CDR3 loop is CASRSIRQREVDEQYF. The CDR3 DNA follows: TGTGCCAGCAGGTCAATCCGCCAGCGGGAGGTCGACGAGCAGTACTTC.

A remark on this clone: The sample has other DNA sequences that encode this CDR3 too. The chain has TRBV29-1 and TRBJ1-1; no clear D. Germline assignment: CDR1 SQVTM and CDR2 ANQGSEA. With 6 bases removed from V and 3 bases from J, the gap between germline ends came to 8 bases. This CDR3 is built from 11 residues. CDR3 amino acids: CSVAWDTEAFF. In DNA, the CDR3 is TGCAGCGTAGCCTGGGACACTGAAGCTTTCTTT.

This chain joins TRBV13 and TRBJ2-5, with 9 nucleotides matching TRBD2. V lost 2 bases, J lost 5 bases, and 9 bases stayed unmatched. CDR1 PRHDT and CDR2 FYEKMQ come from the germline V gene (reference sequence). There are 16 residues in the CDR3. The chain's CDR3 is CASSLYAGGPGETQYF. CDR3 sequence (DNA): TGTGCCAGCAGCTTATACGCGGGAGGGCCCGGGGAGACCCAGTACTTC.

The V and J genes are TRBV19 and TRBJ1-2; perhaps TRBD1 as D (6 bases). CDR3 length: 14 residues. Germline CDR1 and CDR2: LNHDA and SQIVND (reference sequence). V gave up 5 bases and J gave up 4 bases, with 14 bases separating them. The CDR3 loop is CASSSGQPAYGYTF. The CDR3 region has the DNA TGTGCCAGTAGTTCCGGACAGCCTGCCTATGGCTACACCTTC.

This clone was detected a few times. This sequence joins TRBV2 and TRBJ2-4; 9 bases are shared with TRBD2. The J segment lost 0 bases and the V segment lost 8 bases, leaving 11 bases of the junction unmatched. Germline CDR1 reads SNHLY; CDR2 reads FYNNEI. The CDR3 covers 17 residues. CDR3 sequence reads: CASGSRGGPLAKNIQYF. CDR3 coding DNA: TGTGCCAGCGGATCGCGGGGGGGTCCCCTAGCCAAAAACATTCAGTACTTC.

J is TRBJ2-7 and V is TRBV7-2; 7 positions agree with TRBD1. Germline V gene data show CDR1 as SGHTA and CDR2 as FQGNSA. The V gene end was trimmed by 1 base and the J gene end by 6 bases; junction bases not matched to a gene: 9. The CDR3 has 15 residues. The CDR3 sequence: CASSLDMPGGAEQYF. DNA of the CDR3: TGTGCCAGCAGCTTAGATATGCCAGGGGGTGCCGAGCAGTACTTC.

J is TRBJ2-5 and V is TRBV13; 8 positions agree with TRBD1. This CDR3 contains 14 residues. The germline V gene encodes CDR1 PRHDT and CDR2 FYEKMQ (reference sequence). The J segment lost 5 bases and the V segment lost 5 bases, leaving 7 bases of the junction unmatched. CDR3 sequence: CASSPGTGQETQYF. The CDR3, as DNA: TGTGCCAGCAGCCCCGGGACAGGTCAGGAGACCCAGTACTTC.

CDR3 sequence: CATQEQGGVETQYF. As DNA, the CDR3 is TGTGCCACCCAAGAACAGGGGGGTGTTGAGACCCAGTACTTC. The chain is built from TRBV6-5 and TRBJ2-5; 8 nucleotides match TRBD1. This CDR3 has 14 residues. J was trimmed by 5 bases and V by 10 bases; bases with no gene match: 12. The germline gives CDR1 MNHEY, CDR2 SVGAGI.

The J gene is TRBJ2-3, the V gene TRBV29-1; the D call may be TRBD1 or TRBD2 (5 bases each). From germline, CDR1 is SQVTM and CDR2 ANQGSEA. Trimming pared 3 bases from V and 0 bases from J, leaving 10 bases between. The CDR3 extends over 14 amino acids. CDR3 protein: CSVDGTESTDTQYF. The DNA for the CDR3 is TGCAGCGTTGACGGGACCGAAAGCACAGATACGCAGTATTTT.

As regards this clone: This same CDR3 is encoded by further DNA sequences in the sample. This chain joins TRBV5-1 and TRBJ2-3; 9 positions match TRBD1. The CDR3 sequence is 15 residues long. Trimming cost V 0 bases and J 4 bases; bases outside gene matches: 3. Germline CDR1 and CDR2: SGHRS and YFSETQ. In DNA, the CDR3 is TGCGCCAGCAGCTTGGAGGGACAGGGCGCAGATACGCAGTATTTT. Its translation: CASSLEGQGADTQYF.

The chain combines TRBV7-2 with TRBJ2-2; 10 bases are a match to TRBD2. Germline V gene sequence: CDR1 SGHTA, CDR2 FQGNSA. The CDR3 is 16 residues long. After removal of 1 base from V and 3 bases from J, the junction contained 2 bases not matched to a gene. CDR3 sequence: CASSLGSGRHTGELFF. The CDR3 DNA is TGTGCCAGCAGCTTAGGTAGCGGGAGGCACACCGGGGAGCTGTTTTTT.

This clone was seen many times. This chain uses TRBV7-8 with TRBJ1-4; no clear D. The CDR3 runs 15 residues. The V and J ends lost 2 bases and 3 bases respectively, with 10 bases between them. CDR1 SGHVS and CDR2 FQNEAQ come from the germline V gene. The CDR3 DNA reads TGTGCCAGCAGCTTAATCCGGGCCTCTAATGAAAAACTGTTTTTT. It yields the protein CASSLIRASNEKLFF. The whole variable domain, filled in from reference TRBV7-8 and TRBJ1-4, reads GAGVSQSPRYKVAKRGQDVALRCDPISGHVSLFWYQQALGQGPEFLTYFQNEAQLDKSGLPSDRFFAERPEGSVSTLKIQRTQQEDSAVYLCASSLIRASNEKLFFGSGTQLSVL.